The rows below give T cell receptor beta chains drawn from one sample of a study of blood T cells in healthy people across ages. TCRdb ran MiXCR on the 5' RACE reads and lists one entry per CDR3 protein. This sample yields 920,000 or so distinct CDR3 sequences, of which 40% to 45% are seen a single time; over 15% belongs to the top ten. Sequencing was carried out using blood. These receptors were obtained from a woman between 55 and 75 years old in good health. Both conserved end residues are part of each CDR3. The order of the fields is clone size, V gene, D gene, J gene, CDR3 DNA, CDR3 protein. The D gene is left open where the match is weak. Not every row has a clone size; where given, it reads once, few, many or a size class.

.	TRBV29-1	.	TRBJ2-1	TGCAGCGTTGAAATAGTACTAATAAATGAGCAGTTCTTC	CSVEIVLINEQFF
.	TRBV6-5	TRBD1	TRBJ2-1	TGTGCCAGCAGCCCCGGGACATTGACAGGGGAGCAGTTCTTC	CASSPGTLTGEQFF
few	TRBV5-5	TRBD1	TRBJ2-7	TGTGCCAGCAGCAGAGGGACAGGGACCCTCTACGAGCAGTACTTC	CASSRGTGTLYEQYF
.	TRBV4-1	.	TRBJ2-7	TGCGCCAGCAGCCAAGTCTCCAGGGGCCTCGGGTCCTACGAGCAGTACTTC	CASSQVSRGLGSYEQYF
.	TRBV28	.	TRBJ1-5	TGTGCCAGCAGTCGCTTAAGTTGGGACATCACAGGAGATAGTAGCAATCAGCCCCAGCATTTT	CASSRLSWDITGDSSNQPQHF
.	TRBV27	.	TRBJ1-5	TGTGCCAGCAGCCCAGACAGAAGAATTCAGCCCCAGCATTTT	CASSPDRRIQPQHF
many	TRBV5-1	.	TRBJ2-7	TGCGCCAGTGGACTTCTATCCTCCTACGAGCAGTACTTC	CASGLLSSYEQYF
few	TRBV27	TRBD1	TRBJ2-1	TGTGCCAGCAGTAAACCGGGACAGGGGACCTACAATGAGCAGTTCTTC	CASSKPGQGTYNEQFF
.	TRBV12-5	TRBD2	TRBJ2-3	TGTGCTAGTGGCCCGACTAGCGGGAGCACAGATACGCAGTATTTT	CASGPTSGSTDTQYF
many	TRBV6-5	.	TRBJ1-1	TGTGCCAGCAGTTACACCCGGGGGATTGAAGCTTTCTTT	CASSYTRGIEAFF
.	TRBV12-3/TRBV12-4	TRBD2	TRBJ2-7	TGTGCCAGCAGTTTAGTGGGGACTACAGGAAGCTACGAGCAGTACTTC	CASSLVGTTGSYEQYF
.	TRBV20-1	TRBD1	TRBJ1-6	TGCAGTGCTCATCAGGGGGCTTATGATTCACCCCTCCACTTT	CSAHQGAYDSPLHF
.	TRBV27	TRBD1	TRBJ2-7	TGTGCCAGCAATTTGTACAGGGGGCTCTATTACTACGAGCAGTACTTC	CASNLYRGLYYYEQYF
many	TRBV25-1	.	TRBJ2-6	TGTGCCAGCAGCCTAGGGGCCAACGTCCTGACTTTC	CASSLGANVLTF
.	TRBV15	.	TRBJ1-2	TGTGCCACCAGCAGATCGTCCCGGGACTCTCCCTATGGCTACACCTTC	CATSRSSRDSPYGYTF
.	TRBV20-1	TRBD2	TRBJ2-1	TGCAGTGCTAAAAACCCGGGACTAGCCTACAATGAGCAGTTCTTC	CSAKNPGLAYNEQFF
once	TRBV4-1	.	TRBJ2-3	TGCGCCAGCAGCCCCGGACGTATCAGCACAGATACGCAGTATTTT	CASSPGRISTDTQYF
.	TRBV7-2	TRBD1	TRBJ2-5	TGTGCCAGCAGCCAAAGGGACAGGCAAGAGACCCAGTACTTC	CASSQRDRQETQYF
.	TRBV7-6	.	TRBJ2-5	TGTGCCAGCAGCTTAGAGTTGGGGGCGGGGGAGACCCAGTACTTC	CASSLELGAGETQYF
few	TRBV25-1	TRBD2	TRBJ2-7	TGTGCCAGCAGTGGGACAGGGCCGGGACTAGCGGGCTACGAGCAGTACTTC	CASSGTGPGLAGYEQYF
.	TRBV3-1	TRBD2	TRBJ2-7	TGTGCCAGCAGCCAAATAGCGGGAGCTCTTGAGCAGTACTTC	CASSQIAGALEQYF
.	TRBV7-9	.	TRBJ2-1	TGTGCCAGCAGCTCGCCGAGAGCCCTTGGCGATGAGCAGTTCTTC	CASSSPRALGDEQFF
few	TRBV29-1	TRBD2	TRBJ2-1	TGCAGCGTTGAAGATCTTGCGACTAGCGGCAATGAGCAGTTCTTC	CSVEDLATSGNEQFF
.	TRBV2	TRBD2	TRBJ2-2	TGTGCCAGACGAGGGGGACTAGCGGGACCTGACACCGGGGAGCTGTTTTTT	CARRGGLAGPDTGELFF
.	TRBV28	.	TRBJ2-7	TGTGCCAGCAGTTCCCCCGGGGGTGGAGGGCCCTTATACTACGAGCAGTACTTC	CASSSPGGGGPLYYEQYF
few	TRBV25-1	TRBD1	TRBJ1-5	TGTGCCAGCAGTGACAGGGGGCTCAGCAATCAGCCCCAGCATTTT	CASSDRGLSNQPQHF
.	TRBV12-3/TRBV12-4	TRBD2	TRBJ2-1	TGTGCCAACAGTCTTACTAGCGGGGAACAGAATGAGCAGTTGTTC	CANSLTSGEQNEQLF
.	TRBV9	TRBD2	TRBJ2-3	TGTGCCAGCAGCGTAGTACCCGCCGGGACTAGCCTCCATACGCAGTATTTT	CASSVVPAGTSLHTQYF
few	TRBV5-1	.	TRBJ2-1	TGCGCCAGCAGCCCTCAACCTGGGGATGAGCAGTTCTTC	CASSPQPGDEQFF
.	TRBV20-1	.	TRBJ2-7	TGCAGTGCTCCTAAGGGGGTGGAGACCCATTACTTC	CSAPKGVETHYF
.	TRBV7-2	.	TRBJ2-7	TGTGCCAGCAGCCTCGGACTCGCACAGTACTTC	CASSLGLAQYF
.	TRBV29-1	.	TRBJ1-6	TGCAGCGCCCAAGGGGCCCCAAATTCACCCCTCCACTTT	CSAQGAPNSPLHF
.	TRBV3-1	.	TRBJ2-5	TGTGCCAGCAGCCAAGATAAGGCCAGGGCGGGGGAGACCCAGTACTTC	CASSQDKARAGETQYF
few	TRBV6-1	TRBD2	TRBJ2-3	TGTGCCAGCAAGGAACTAGCGGGAGAAGATGGCACAGATACGCAGTATTTT	CASKELAGEDGTDTQYF
.	TRBV4-2	TRBD1	TRBJ2-4	TGTGCCAGCAGCCGGGCGGGGCAGGGGGCGGTAAACATTCAGTACTTC	CASSRAGQGAVNIQYF